These T cell receptor beta chains were read from a single sample in a study of cytomegalovirus exposure and HLA in healthy donors. Only in-frame clones appear in the TCRdb table, and some are missing; sequencing was by immunoSEQ multiplex PCR. The sample holds roughly 98,000 clones, about 81% seen once. Material: PBMCs. The receptors shown here come from a man aged 35-49 years in good health and CMV-seronegative. Each CDR3 is given with its conserved first and last residue. D genes are given only for firm matches. Clone size is stated in some rows and not others, as once, few, many or a class when expanded.

TRBJ1-4 | TRBV7-9 | - | - | TGTGCCAGCAGCACAGGGACCCTATCTCCTACTAATGAAAAACTGTTTTTT | CASSTGTLSPTNEKLFF
TRBJ2-3 | TRBV5-4 | TRBD1 | - | TGTGCCAGCAGCCGACAGGGGGAGGATACAGATACGCAGTATTTT | CASSRQGEDTDTQYF
TRBJ2-3 | TRBV6-4 | TRBD1 | - | TGTGCCAGCAGTGTACGAGGACAGGGGGTTGGAGATACGCAGTATTTT | CASSVRGQGVGDTQYF
TRBJ2-2 | TRBV5-8 | TRBD2 | - | TGTGCCAGCAGTTCCCTAGCGGGGGCAAGAAACACCGGGGAGCTGTTTTTT | CASSSLAGARNTGELFF
TRBJ1-3 | TRBV27 | - | - | TGTGCCACCGGACATAGCTCTGGAAACACCATATATTTT | CATGHSSGNTIYF
TRBJ1-2 | TRBV7-9 | TRBD1 | - | TGTGCCAGCAGCTTTTGGGACAGGGGTTATGGCTACACCTTC | CASSFWDRGYGYTF
TRBJ2-5 | TRBV27 | - | - | TGTGCCAGCAGTTTTAGCTACCAAGAGACCCAGTACTTC | CASSFSYQETQYF
TRBJ1-1 | TRBV18 | - | - | TGTGCCAGCTCACTACAGGGCGGGGGGACTGAAGCTTTCTTT | CASSLQGGGTEAFF
TRBJ2-5 | TRBV7-9 | TRBD2 | - | TGTGCCAGCAGCCGGACTAGTATCGAGACCCAGTACTTC | CASSRTSIETQYF
TRBJ1-3 | TRBV6-5 | - | - | TGTGCCAGCAGTTACTCACGGACAGCCGGAAACACCATATATTTT | CASSYSRTAGNTIYF
TRBJ1-2 | TRBV18 | TRBD1 | - | TGTGCCAGCTCACCAGAGGCCGGGGCAGGGGGACGCCGCTACACCTTC | CASSPEAGAGGRRYTF
TRBJ2-7 | TRBV4-1 | - | - | TGCGCCAGCAGCCAAGAGCCGACAGGCGAGCAGTACTTC | CASSQEPTGEQYF
TRBJ2-7 | TRBV5-4 | TRBD1 | - | TGTGCCAGCAGCACAGGGACAGAGAGTTCCTACGAGCAGTACTTC | CASSTGTESSYEQYF
TRBJ1-1 | TRBV7-9 | TRBD1 | - | TGTGCCAGCAGCCCTCGACAGGGTGGAATAACTGAAGCTTTCTTT | CASSPRQGGITEAFF
TRBJ2-7 | TRBV18 | TRBD1 | few | TGTGCCAGCTCACCACTATTGGGACAGGGGGCGCGACAGCAGTACTTC | CASSPLLGQGARQQYF
TRBJ2-2 | TRBV10-1 | - | - | TGCGCCAGCAGTGAGTCGGTGCGCACCGGGGAGCTGTTTTTT | CASSESVRTGELFF
TRBJ2-7 | TRBV11-2 | - | - | TGTGCCAGCAGCACACCCCCGGGGTTATACACCCACGAGCAGTACTTC | CASSTPPGLYTHEQYF
TRBJ2-3 | TRBV7-3 | TRBD2 | - | TGTGCCAGCAGCCAAGGGACTAGCATTGATACGCAGTATTTT | CASSQGTSIDTQYF
TRBJ2-7 | TRBV25-1 | - | - | TGTGCCAGCAGTGACCCCACCCGGGGGTGGGAGCAGTACTTC | CASSDPTRGWEQYF
TRBJ2-3 | TRBV6-6 | TRBD1 | - | TGTGCCAGCACCCGGACAGGGAACACAGATACGCAGTATTTT | CASTRTGNTDTQYF
TRBJ2-5 | TRBV15 | TRBD2 | - | TGTGCCACCAGCGGGCGGGGGGGTTCAGAGACCCAGTACTTC | CATSGRGGSETQYF
TRBJ2-3 | TRBV5-1 | TRBD1 | - | TGCGCCAGCAGCCCAACAGGGGTAGCGACGCAGTATTTT | CASSPTGVATQYF
TRBJ1-2 | TRBV5-6 | - | - | TGTGCCAGCAGCTATGGCGGGCGCTATGGCTACACCTTC | CASSYGGRYGYTF
TRBJ2-3 | TRBV7-9 | TRBD1 | - | TGTGCCAGCAGTACGACCGGGACAGGGACAGATACGCAGTATTTT | CASSTTGTGTDTQYF
TRBJ1-1 | TRBV28 | - | - | TGTGCCAGCAGCCCCCCAGGGTTGGCCACTGAAGCTTTCTTT | CASSPPGLATEAFF
TRBJ1-2 | TRBV6-5 | - | few | TGTGCCAGCAGTTTTGGACAGAACTATGGCTACACCTTC | CASSFGQNYGYTF
TRBJ2-3 | TRBV5-4 | TRBD2 | few | TGTGCCAGCGACACTAGCGGGGCTTCTAGCACAGATACGCAGTATTTT | CASDTSGASSTDTQYF
TRBJ1-6 | TRBV7-6 | - | - | TGTGCCAGCAGCTTGGGGGGCTCCTATAATTCACCCCTCCACTTT | CASSLGGSYNSPLHF
TRBJ1-1 | TRBV4-1 | TRBD1 | - | TGCGCCAGCAGCCAACACAGGGGGCGCGGTACTGAAGCTTTCTTT | CASSQHRGRGTEAFF
TRBJ1-5 | TRBV4-3 | - | - | TGCGCCAGCAGCCAAGATAGGAACAGCCGATATCAGCCCCAGCATTTT | CASSQDRNSRYQPQHF
TRBJ2-4 | TRBV5-1 | - | - | TGCGCCAGCAGCTTGGGGGACACGGGGTCGAAAAACATTCAGTACTTC | CASSLGDTGSKNIQYF
TRBJ2-1 | TRBV9 | - | once | TGTGCCAGCAGCGTAGTGTCGGGGCGGGGTATAGCTGAGCAGTTCTTC | CASSVVSGRGIAEQFF
TRBJ2-2 | TRBV5-4 | TRBD1 | - | TGTGCCAGCAGCTTGTTGCGACAGGGGGCGCGGGAGCTGTTTTTT | CASSLLRQGARELFF